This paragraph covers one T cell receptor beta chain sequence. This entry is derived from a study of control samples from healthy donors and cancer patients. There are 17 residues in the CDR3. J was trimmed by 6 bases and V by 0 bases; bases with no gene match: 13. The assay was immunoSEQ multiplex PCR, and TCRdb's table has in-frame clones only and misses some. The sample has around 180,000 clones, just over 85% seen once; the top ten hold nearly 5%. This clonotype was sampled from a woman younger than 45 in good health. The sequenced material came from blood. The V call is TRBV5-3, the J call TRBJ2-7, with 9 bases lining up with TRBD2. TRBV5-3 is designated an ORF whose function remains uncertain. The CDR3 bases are TGTGCCAGAAGCTTGGATGATAAGGTAGCGGGAGTGTTCGAGCAGTACTTC. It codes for CARSLDDKVAGVFEQYF.